Each of the 11 T cell receptor beta chains below was sequenced from the same sample in a study of shared clonotypes between healthy human individuals. Using immunoSEQ multiplex PCR, the repertoire was profiled, and TCRdb retains in-frame clones only, with some absent. Of more than 2 million clones detected, 90% to 95% appear once; the ten largest clones hold 1.5% to 2%. Naive CD8 cells were CD45RO-negative, positively selected for CCR7, excluding terminally differentiated effector memory CD45RA+ cells. What was sequenced was naive CD8+ T cells from PBMCs. All receptors come from a man between 18 and 35 years old in good health. Some clones in this sample may be carry-over from other donors' samples.

The rearrangement links TRBV5-5 to TRBJ1-1, with D perhaps TRBD1 (6 bases). Per germline, CDR1 SGHKS and CDR2 YYEKEE (reference sequence). This CDR3 region has 15 residues. Trimming left V 1 base short and J 5 bases short, with 15 bases between. CDR3 protein: CASSLSRGGRTEAFF. For the CDR3, the DNA is TGTGCCAGCAGCTTGTCGCGAGGGGGGCGAACTGAAGCTTTCTTT. Supplemented by reference TRBV5-5 and TRBJ1-1, the full variable domain reads DAGVTQSPTHLIKTRGQQVTLRCSPISGHKSVSWYQQVLGQGPQFIFQYYEKEERGRGNFPDRFSARQFPNYSSELNVNALLLGDSALYLCASSLSRGGRTEAFFGQGTRLTVV.

This chain joins TRBV27 and TRBJ2-3, with TRBD2 identical over 8 bases. Germline V gives CDR1 MNHEY, CDR2 SMNVEV (reference sequence). CDR3 length: 15 residues. Trimming took 6 bases from V and 4 from J; bases not matched to a gene: 9. This CDR3 reads CASSRLASIADTQYF. The CDR3 DNA reads TGTGCCAGCAGCCGACTAGCGAGTATCGCAGATACGCAGTATTTT.

The chain is built from TRBV10-3 and TRBJ2-1, with 10 bases matching TRBD2. The V and J ends lost 7 bases and 4 bases, in that order; junction bases with no gene match: 7. Per the germline V gene, CDR1 is ENHRY and CDR2 is SYGVKD. This CDR3 is built from 15 residues. The CDR3 DNA reads as TGTGCCATCAAGACGACTAGCGGGTTGTACAATGAGCAGTTCTTC. It translates to CAIKTTSGLYNEQFF.

The chain recombines TRBV28 with TRBJ2-7; 12 bases are shared with TRBD2. CDR1 and CDR2 (germline): MDHEN, SYDVKM. This CDR3 comprises 14 residues. Losses at the gene ends were 6 bases for V and 4 bases for J; bases not matched to a gene: 4. CDR3 in DNA: TGTGCCAGCAGGGCCGGGACTAGCGGGTACGAGCAGTACTTC. It yields the protein CASRAGTSGYEQYF. The full variable domain, its missing parts supplied by reference TRBV28 and TRBJ2-7, is DVKVTQSSRYLVKRTGEKVFLECVQDMDHENMFWYRQDPGLGLRLIYFSYDVKMKEKGDIPEGYSVSREKKERFSLILESASTNQTSMYLCASRAGTSGYEQYFGPGTRLTVT.

J is TRBJ2-7 and V is TRBV27; TRBD1 is a possible D gene (5 bases). Germline CDR1 and CDR2: MNHEY and SMNVEV (reference sequence). V lost 5 bases and J lost 5, with 13 bases in between. The CDR3 extends over 13 amino acids. CDR3 coding DNA: TGTGCCAGCAGTCCAGGGCCTCTCCACGAGCAGTACTTC. Its translation: CASSPGPLHEQYF.

This chain joins TRBV7-9 and TRBJ1-2; no reliable D call. There are 16 residues in the CDR3. Germline values: CDR1 SEHNR, CDR2 FQNEAQ (reference sequence). Trimming left V 5 bases short and J 2 bases short, with 18 bases between. The CDR3 DNA reads as TGTGCCAGCAGCCCCCCGGGGAGAGTGGCAAACTATGGCTACACCTTC. Its protein product is CASSPPGRVANYGYTF.

The chain combines TRBV28 with TRBJ1-2; 7 nucleotides match TRBD1. With 5 bases clipped from V and 2 bases from J, the junction kept 17 bases outside the gene matches. Germline loops: CDR1 MDHEN, CDR2 SYDVKM. The CDR3 spans 18 residues. The DNA for the CDR3 is TGTGCCAGCAGTCCCCTTCGAGGGGGCCAGACTCCGAACTATGGCTACACCTTC. Translating gives CASSPLRGGQTPNYGYTF.

The chain recombines TRBV29-1 with TRBJ2-7; D is perhaps TRBD1 (5 bases). The CDR3 has 13 residues. V lost 2 bases and J 3 bases, leaving 11 bases between the germline ends. Germline V gene lookup returns CDR1 SQVTM and CDR2 ANQGSEA. The CDR3 region is CSVESGQNYEQYF. The CDR3 DNA is TGCAGCGTTGAATCTGGACAAAACTACGAGCAGTACTTC.

This clone was seen only once. The chain uses TRBV27 and TRBJ1-4; 7 bases are shared with TRBD1. The ends lost 7 bases at V and 5 bases at J; junction bases unmatched: 7. The germline V gene has CDR1 MNHEY and CDR2 SMNVEV (reference sequence). The CDR3 runs 14 residues. The CDR3 DNA sequence: TGTGCCAGCAAAACGGGACAGACGAATGAAAAACTGTTTTTT. Protein sequence: CASKTGQTNEKLFF. Filled out from reference TRBV27 and TRBJ1-4, the complete variable domain reads EAQVTQNPRYLITVTGKKLTVTCSQNMNHEYMSWYRQDPGLGLRQIYYSMNVEVTDKGDVPEGYKVSRKEKRNFPLILESPSPNQTSLYFCASKTGQTNEKLFFGSGTQLSVL.

The chain employs TRBV29-1 and TRBJ2-2, with no clear D. The ends were cut back, 6 bases at V and 1 base at J, with 9 bases in the middle. The germline CDR1 and CDR2 sequences are SQVTM and ANQGSEA. The CDR3 has 13 amino acids. In nucleotides, the CDR3 is TGCAGCGTGAACCACGAGAACACCGGGGAGCTGTTTTTT. Translated, it gives CSVNHENTGELFF.

The rearrangement joins TRBV6-4 to TRBJ2-1; weak D call: TRBD2 (6 bases). Trimming shortened V by 2 bases and J by 14 bases, and 16 bases separated the two germline ends. The CDR3 has 13 amino acids. The germline V gene encodes CDR1 MRHNA and CDR2 SNTAGT. Here the CDR3 reads CASSDLRGGNKFF. The CDR3 nucleotides are TGTGCCAGCAGTGACCTTCGTGGGGGGAACAAGTTCTTC.